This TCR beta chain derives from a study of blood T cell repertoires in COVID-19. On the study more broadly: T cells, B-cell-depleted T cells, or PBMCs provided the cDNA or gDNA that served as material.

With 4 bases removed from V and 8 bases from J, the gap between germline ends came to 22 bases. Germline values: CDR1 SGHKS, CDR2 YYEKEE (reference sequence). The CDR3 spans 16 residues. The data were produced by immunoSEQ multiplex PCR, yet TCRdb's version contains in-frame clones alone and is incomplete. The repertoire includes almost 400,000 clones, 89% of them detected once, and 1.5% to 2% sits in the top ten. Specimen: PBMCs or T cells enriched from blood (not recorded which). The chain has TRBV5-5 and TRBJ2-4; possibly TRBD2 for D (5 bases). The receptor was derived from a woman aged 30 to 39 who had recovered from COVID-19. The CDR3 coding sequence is TGTGCCAGCAGCCCCCTCTTTACCGGGAAGAGCTACATTCAGTACTTC. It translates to CASSPLFTGKSYIQYF.